This T cell receptor beta chain was sequenced for a study of shared clonotypes between healthy human individuals. This clone showed up just once. A split of CD4+ cells into CD45RA+ naive and CD45RA-negative memory subsets was performed. Repertoires were generated with immunoSEQ multiplex PCR, while TCRdb's copy carries only in-frame clones and drops some. Of fewer than 1.6 million clones in the sample, 97% to 99% were seen once. Sample: naive CD4+ T cells sorted from blood. Subset here: CD45RA+ positively selected. This sequence originates from a man aged 30-40 years in good health.

DNA for the CDR3: TGTGCCAGCAGCTTGGGGACTGACAGGGTACTTCGCGAGCAGTACTTC. This translates into CASSLGTDRVLREQYF. The chain uses TRBV5-4 and TRBJ2-7, with 7 bases identical to TRBD1. Germline assignment: CDR1 SGHNT and CDR2 YYREEE (reference sequence). This CDR3 is 16 amino acids long. J lost 6 bases, V lost 0 bases, and 12 bases had no gene match.